One T cell receptor beta chain is described in this entry. Germline values: CDR1 SGDLS, CDR2 YYNGEE. This CDR3 region has 15 residues. The ends were cut back, 4 bases at V and 0 bases at J, with 11 bases in the middle. These data originate in a study of blood T cell repertoires in COVID-19. Across the study: Material from acute and convalescent COVID-19 was sourced from the United States, Italy and Spain. The analysed material was cDNA or gDNA that came from T cells, B-cell-depleted T cells, or PBMCs.

Repertoires were generated with immunoSEQ multiplex PCR, while TCRdb's copy carries only in-frame clones and drops some. The sample yields over 50,000 clones, over 75% seen once. Sample: peripheral blood. The receptor's source is a human donor in a cohort sampled during active COVID-19. This chain links TRBV9 with TRBJ2-1; maybe TRBD2 (5 bases). CDR3 loop: CASSPWSGSYNEQFF. The CDR3 nucleotides are TGTGCCAGCAGCCCGTGGAGCGGCTCCTACAATGAGCAGTTCTTC.